This note documents a single TCR beta chain sequence. Its antigen is currently unknown. Germline CDR1 is SNHLY and CDR2 is FYNNEI. The ends lost 6 bases at V and 5 bases at J; junction bases unmatched: 9. This CDR3 has 14 residues. The record originates from a study of cytomegalovirus exposure and HLA in healthy donors. Overall study results and limits: Clusters of TCRs from the first cohort tended to co-occur in the 95 to 150 validation repertoires (as a later analysis found).

Repertoires were generated with immunoSEQ multiplex PCR, while TCRdb's copy carries only in-frame clones and drops some. The repertoire has 250,000 to 400,000 clones, approximately 85% of them found once; the top ten carry around 0.88%. The rearrangement links TRBV2 to TRBJ2-5; TRBD1 matches 7 bases. Sequenced material: PBMCs. The receptor's source is a man aged 25 to 40 in good health and CMV-seronegative. The CDR3 protein is CASSQDRAGETQYF. CDR3 bases: TGTGCCAGCAGCCAAGACAGGGCCGGGGAGACCCAGTACTTC.